This entry features one T cell receptor beta chain sequence. Its antigen is still unknown. The entry originates in a study of cytomegalovirus exposure and HLA in healthy donors. Study outcomes and limitations: Earlier results showed most TCR beta V segments being productive about 90% or about 30% of the time.

Use of 60 Vbeta and 13 Jbeta primers characterized the PCR. Produced via immunoSEQ multiplex PCR; TCRdb's table is partial and in-frame only. This sample has 130,000 or so clones, with 70% to 80% found just once. Though nominally healthy at sampling, donors likely had unrecorded immune exposures. Sequences were obtained from PBMCs. This TCR derives from a man in his thirties or forties in good health and CMV-seronegative.

The CDR3 sequence is CASSYGVRGTGYEQYF. The CDR3 nucleotides are TGTGCCAGCAGTTATGGCGTCCGGGGGACAGGCTACGAGCAGTACTTC. This sequence joins TRBV6-5 and TRBJ2-7; TRBD1 agrees at 8 bases. Germline V gives CDR1 MNHEY, CDR2 SVGAGI. The CDR3 runs 16 residues. V dropped 3 bases and J dropped 3; count of bases not matched to a gene: 10.